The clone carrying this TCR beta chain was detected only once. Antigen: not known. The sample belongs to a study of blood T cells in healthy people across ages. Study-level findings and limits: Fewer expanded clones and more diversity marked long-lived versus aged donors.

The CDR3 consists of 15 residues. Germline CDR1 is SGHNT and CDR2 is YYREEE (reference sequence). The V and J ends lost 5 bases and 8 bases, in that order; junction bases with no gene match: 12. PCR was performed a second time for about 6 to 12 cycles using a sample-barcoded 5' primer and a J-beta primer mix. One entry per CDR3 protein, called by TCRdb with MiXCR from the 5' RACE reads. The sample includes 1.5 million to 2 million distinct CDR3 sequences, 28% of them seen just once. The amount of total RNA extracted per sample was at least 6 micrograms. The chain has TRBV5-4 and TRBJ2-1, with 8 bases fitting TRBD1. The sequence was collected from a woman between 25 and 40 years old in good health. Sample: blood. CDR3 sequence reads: CASSPGGFDAYEQFF. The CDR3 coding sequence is TGTGCCAGCAGTCCAGGGGGCTTTGATGCTTATGAGCAGTTCTTC.